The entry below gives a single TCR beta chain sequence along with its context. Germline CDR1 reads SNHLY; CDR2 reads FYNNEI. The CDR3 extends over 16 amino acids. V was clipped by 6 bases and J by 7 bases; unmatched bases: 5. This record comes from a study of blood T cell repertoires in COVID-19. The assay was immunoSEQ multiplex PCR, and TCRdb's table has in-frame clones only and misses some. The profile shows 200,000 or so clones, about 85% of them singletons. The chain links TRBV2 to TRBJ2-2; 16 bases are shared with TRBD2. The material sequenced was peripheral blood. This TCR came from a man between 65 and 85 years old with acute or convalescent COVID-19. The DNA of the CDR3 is TGTGCCAGCAGGGGACTAGCGGGAGGGGGTAACGGGGAGCTGTTTTTT. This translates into CASRGLAGGGNGELFF.